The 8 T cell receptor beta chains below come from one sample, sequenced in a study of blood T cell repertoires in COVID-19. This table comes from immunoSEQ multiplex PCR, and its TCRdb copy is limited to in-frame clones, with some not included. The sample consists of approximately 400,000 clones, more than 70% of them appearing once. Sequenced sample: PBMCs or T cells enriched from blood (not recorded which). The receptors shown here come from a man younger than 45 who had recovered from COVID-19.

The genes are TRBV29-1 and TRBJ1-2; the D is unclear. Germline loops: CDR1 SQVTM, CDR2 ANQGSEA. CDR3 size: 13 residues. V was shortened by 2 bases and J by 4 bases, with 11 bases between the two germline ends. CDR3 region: CSVERDTIYGYTF. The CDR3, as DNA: TGCAGCGTTGAAAGAGACACGATCTATGGCTACACCTTC.

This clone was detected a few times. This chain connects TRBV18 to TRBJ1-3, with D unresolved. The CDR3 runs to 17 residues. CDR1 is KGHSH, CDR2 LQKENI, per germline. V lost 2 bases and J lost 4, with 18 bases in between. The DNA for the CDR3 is TGTGCCAGCTCACCATCGGTGTCCCGGGGAGGCGGAAACACCATATATTTT. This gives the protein CASSPSVSRGGGNTIYF.

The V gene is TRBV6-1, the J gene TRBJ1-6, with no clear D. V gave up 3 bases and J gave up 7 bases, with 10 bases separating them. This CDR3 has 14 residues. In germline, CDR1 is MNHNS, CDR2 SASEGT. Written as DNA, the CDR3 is TGTGCCAGCAGTGATCCGGGTTCCAATTCACCCCTCCACTTT. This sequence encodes CASSDPGSNSPLHF.

CDR3 protein: CASSSDTFQETQYF. CDR3 DNA sequence: TGTGCCAGCAGCTCGGACACGTTCCAAGAGACCCAGTACTTC. This chain links TRBV5-6 with TRBJ2-5, with D possibly being TRBD1 (5 bases). V was shortened by 3 bases and J by 1 base, with 10 bases between the two germline ends. The germline V gene has CDR1 SGHDT and CDR2 YYEEEE. This CDR3 contains 14 residues.

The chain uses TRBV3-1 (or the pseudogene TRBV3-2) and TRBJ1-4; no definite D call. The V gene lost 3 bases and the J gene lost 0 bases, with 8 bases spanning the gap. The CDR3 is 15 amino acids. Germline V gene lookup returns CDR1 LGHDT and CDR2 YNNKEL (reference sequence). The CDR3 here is CASSHALATNEKLFF. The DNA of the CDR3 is TGTGCCAGCAGCCACGCACTAGCAACTAATGAAAAACTGTTTTTT.

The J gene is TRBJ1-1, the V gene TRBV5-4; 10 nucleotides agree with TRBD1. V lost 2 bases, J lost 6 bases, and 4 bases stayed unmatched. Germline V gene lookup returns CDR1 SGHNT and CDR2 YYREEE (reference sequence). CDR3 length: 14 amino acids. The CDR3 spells CASSFRDRGSEAFF. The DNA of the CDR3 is TGTGCCAGCAGCTTCCGGGACAGGGGTTCTGAAGCTTTCTTT.

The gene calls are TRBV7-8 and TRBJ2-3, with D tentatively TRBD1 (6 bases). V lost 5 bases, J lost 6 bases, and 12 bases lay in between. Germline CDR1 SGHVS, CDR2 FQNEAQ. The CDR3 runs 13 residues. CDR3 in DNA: TGTGCCAGCAGCCCAGGGGTACAGGATACGCAGTATTTT. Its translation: CASSPGVQDTQYF.

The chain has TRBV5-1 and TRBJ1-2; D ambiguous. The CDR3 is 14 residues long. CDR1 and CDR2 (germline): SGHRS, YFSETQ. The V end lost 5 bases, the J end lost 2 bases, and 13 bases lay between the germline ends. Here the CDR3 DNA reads TGCGCCAGCAGGGAAGAGGGAGGGAACTATGGCTACACCTTC. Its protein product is CASREEGGNYGYTF.